One and the same sample provided the 31 T cell receptor beta chains below, sequenced in a study of graft-versus-host responses after intestinal transplantation. Their specific antigens are unknown. Data came from immunoSEQ multiplex PCR; TCRdb stores just in-frame clones and leaves some out. This sample has about 81,000 clones, with 85% to 90% found just once. Source: unstimulated CD4+ T cells sorted from spleen or lymph node cells, taken before intestinal transplant. These receptors all come from a human donor who received an intestinal transplant.

The gene calls are TRBV21-1 and TRBJ2-1; the D call in the table, TRBD1, was not verified against the DNA. TRBV21-1 is a recognized pseudogene. The CDR3 sequence is 14 residues long. The DNA of the CDR3 is TGTGCCATACCGGGACAGGGAACGGGCAATGAGCAGTTCTTC. This codes for CAIPGQGTGNEQFF.

The chain is built from TRBV5-6 and TRBJ1-3; D remains unclear. CDR1 SGHDT and CDR2 YYEEEE come from the germline V gene. V was pared by 1 base and J by 0 bases, with 8 bases between. This CDR3 has 15 amino acids. CDR3 DNA sequence: TGTGCCAGCAGCTTGTTTTCCGTCTCTGGAAACACCATATATTTT. It specifies CASSLFSVSGNTIYF.

The rearrangement uses TRBV21-1 and TRBJ1-4; the table's D gene call, TRBD1, was not cross checked with the DNA. TRBV21-1 is a known pseudogene. The CDR3 spans 17 residues. The CDR3 bases are TGTGCCAGCAGCAAAGACCGCCCAGGCCCAACTAATGAAAAACTGTTTTTT. As protein: CASSKDRPGPTNEKLFF.

The chain recombines TRBV4-2 with TRBJ2-5; 12 bases are a match to TRBD2. This CDR3 has 16 amino acids. Trimming at V came to 1 base and at J to 7 bases, leaving 7 bases not matched to a gene. From germline, CDR1 is LGHNA and CDR2 YNFKEQ. DNA of the CDR3: TGTGCCAGCAGCCAAGTTGCTAGCGGGGGGGCGGGGACCCAGTACTTC. It translates to CASSQVASGGAGTQYF.

This clone was detected only a few times. The genes are TRBV30 and TRBJ1-3; D unresolved. Germline lookup yields CDR1 GTSNPN and CDR2 SVGIG (reference sequence). This CDR3 has 11 amino acids. V was shortened by 2 bases and J by 8 bases, with 7 bases between the two germline ends. As DNA, the CDR3 is TGTGCCTGGAGTCCCTCCTACACCATATATTTT. Its protein is CAWSPSYTIYF.

This chain uses TRBV28 with TRBJ1-2; possible D gene TRBD1, 6 bases. Germline-derived CDR1 and CDR2 are MDHEN and SYDVKM. The V end lost 8 bases, the J end lost 4 bases, and 11 bases lay between the germline ends. CDR3 length: 12 residues. The CDR3, as DNA: TGTGCCAGCCGGGACATTGCCTATGGCTACACCTTC. Translation: CASRDIAYGYTF.

The rearrangement uses TRBV28 and TRBJ2-1; 7 bases line up with TRBD2. V trimming: 4 bases; J trimming: 0 bases; junction bases outside the gene matches: 6. The germline CDR1 and CDR2 sequences are MDHEN and SYDVKM. CDR3 length: 16 amino acids. CDR3 DNA sequence: TGTGCCAGCAGTTCGTTAGCGGGTAACTCCTACAATGAGCAGTTCTTC. Amino acid sequence: CASSSLAGNSYNEQFF.

This clone appeared a few times. The rearrangement links TRBV4-1 to TRBJ2-1; TRBD1 matches at 8 bases. V trimming: 8 bases; J trimming: 8 bases; junction bases outside the gene matches: 2. This CDR3 comprises 11 residues. Germline CDR1 is MGHRA and CDR2 is YSYEKL. The CDR3 DNA reads TGCGCCAGCGGACAGGGCGATGAGCAGTTCTTC. Translation: CASGQGDEQFF.

The chain uses TRBV7-6 and TRBJ2-7, with 7 bases fitting TRBD1. V lost 8 bases to trimming and J lost 1 base; unmatched junction nucleotides: 5. This CDR3 comprises 13 residues. Germline lookup yields CDR1 SGHVS and CDR2 FNYEAQ. CDR3 sequence (DNA): TGTGCCAGCTCAACAGGGGATTCCTACGAGCAGTACTTC. It is translated as CASSTGDSYEQYF.

The table lists this clone with a count of one. The J gene is TRBJ2-2, the V gene TRBV5-4, with TRBD1 matching 10 bases. Per the germline V gene, CDR1 is SGHNT and CDR2 is YYREEE (reference sequence). V trimming: 3 bases; J trimming: 3 bases; junction bases outside the gene matches: 2. CDR3 length equals 15 residues. The CDR3 bases are TGTGCCAGCAGCTCCGGGACAGGGGACACCGGGGAGCTGTTTTTT. The encoded protein is CASSSGTGDTGELFF.

The rearrangement joins TRBV28 to TRBJ1-6; 7 bases match TRBD1. Per the germline V gene, CDR1 is MDHEN and CDR2 is SYDVKM. Trimming took 6 bases from V and 10 from J; bases not matched to a gene: 12. The CDR3 consists of 15 residues. CDR3 loop: CASSYLTDRDSPLHF. CDR3 sequence (DNA): TGTGCCAGCAGCTACCTCACTGACAGGGACTCACCCCTCCACTTT. The full variable domain, in which reference TRBV28 and TRBJ1-6 provide the parts outside the CDR3, is DVKVTQSSRYLVKRTGEKVFLECVQDMDHENMFWYRQDPGLGLRLIYFSYDVKMKEKGDIPEGYSVSREKKERFSLILESASTNQTSMYLCASSYLTDRDSPLHFGNGTRLTVT.

J is TRBJ1-1 and V is TRBV5-4; D may be TRBD1 (6 bases). Trimming cost V 4 bases and J 7 bases, with 17 bases left between them. Germline CDR1 and CDR2: SGHNT and YYREEE (reference sequence). The CDR3 length is 14 residues. The CDR3 sequence: CASSPRQVPGEAFF. In DNA form, the CDR3 reads TGTGCCAGCAGCCCCCGACAGGTCCCTGGTGAAGCTTTCTTT.

V usage is TRBV4-2 and J usage is TRBJ1-6; TRBD1 matches 7 bases. V lost 0 bases to trimming and J lost 0 bases; unmatched junction nucleotides: 11. CDR1 LGHNA and CDR2 YNFKEQ come from the germline V gene. This CDR3 is built from 20 residues. As DNA, the CDR3 is TGTGCCAGCAGCCAAGAAACACGAGGGGGCGCGGGCTCCTATAATTCACCCCTCCACTTT. Amino acids: CASSQETRGGAGSYNSPLHF.

The chain combines TRBV6-6 with TRBJ2-7; D gene ambiguous. Germline-derived CDR1 and CDR2 are MNHNY and SVGAGI (reference sequence). The V gene lost 0 bases and the J gene lost 0 bases, with 12 bases spanning the gap. The CDR3 has 16 residues. The CDR3 coding sequence is TGTGCCAGCAGTTACTCGACACCCAGCACCTCCTACGAGCAGTACTTC. Its protein is CASSYSTPSTSYEQYF.

This clone was seen more than once but under ten times. This chain connects TRBV5-6 to TRBJ1-5; D might be TRBD1 (5 bases). V lost 0 bases, J lost 4 bases, and 11 bases lay in between. There are 15 residues in the CDR3. Germline V gene sequence: CDR1 SGHDT, CDR2 YYEEEE. The CDR3 DNA reads as TGTGCCAGCAGCTTGGGCAAGGGGTTAAATCAGCCCCAGCATTTT. Amino acids: CASSLGKGLNQPQHF.

This clone was recorded a few times. The CDR3 spells CASSLAGALSYEQYF. In DNA form, the CDR3 reads TGTGCCAGCAGCCTAGCGGGAGCCCTTTCCTACGAGCAGTACTTC. The chain carries TRBV6-6 and TRBJ2-7; TRBD2 matches 10 bases. J lost 1 base, V lost 6 bases, and 6 bases had no gene match. The CDR3 runs 15 residues. Germline loops: CDR1 MNHNY, CDR2 SVGAGI (reference sequence).

The rearrangement links TRBV27 to TRBJ2-3, with a tentative D call TRBD2 (6 bases). The CDR3 consists of 15 residues. CDR1 MNHEY and CDR2 SMNVEV come from the germline V gene (reference sequence). V was trimmed by 8 bases and J by 5 bases, leaving 20 bases between them. The CDR3 here is CASGTRREGRDTQYF. The CDR3 DNA sequence: TGTGCCAGCGGAACCCGGCGGGAAGGGCGAGATACGCAGTATTTT.

The V call is TRBV6-1, the J call TRBJ2-7; 8 nucleotides line up with TRBD1. This CDR3 region has 15 residues. Per the germline V gene, CDR1 is MNHNS and CDR2 is SASEGT. After removal of 6 bases from V and 2 bases from J, the junction contained 9 bases not matched to a gene. The CDR3 nucleotides are TGTGCCAGCAGGCCGACAGGGGTAATCACCTACGAGCAGTACTTC. Protein sequence: CASRPTGVITYEQYF.

CDR3 amino acids: CASSRSGTASTEAFF. The CDR3 coding sequence is TGTGCCAGCAGCAGATCCGGGACAGCGTCCACTGAAGCTTTCTTT. This rearrangement joins TRBV7-9 to TRBJ1-1; 7 bases map to TRBD1. Germline V CDR1 and CDR2: SEHNR, FQNEAQ (reference sequence). The CDR3 is 15 amino acids. Trimming cost V 5 bases and J 4 bases; bases outside gene matches: 10.

The gene calls are TRBV5-1 and TRBJ1-2; D might be TRBD1 (6 bases). The CDR3 consists of 14 residues. V lost 6 bases and J 0 bases, leaving 12 bases between the germline ends. Germline loops: CDR1 SGHRS, CDR2 YFSETQ. The CDR3 region has the DNA TGCGCCAGCACTGGCCAGGGGTCTAACTATGGCTACACCTTC. It specifies CASTGQGSNYGYTF. The full variable domain, completed using reference TRBV5-1 and TRBJ1-2, is KAGVTQTPRYLIKTRGQQVTLSCSPISGHRSVSWYQQTPGQGLQFLFEYFSETQRNKGNFPGRFSGRQFSNSRSEMNVSTLELGDSALYLCASTGQGSNYGYTFGSGTRLTVV.

Written as DNA, the CDR3 is TGTGCCAGCAGTCCCGGACTAGCGGGTAATACCGGGGAGCTGTTTTTT. It codes for CASSPGLAGNTGELFF. The chain has TRBV27 and TRBJ2-2, with 11 bases matching TRBD2. CDR1 and CDR2 (germline): MNHEY, SMNVEV (reference sequence). The CDR3 runs to 16 residues. V gave up 5 bases and J gave up 5 bases; unmatched junction bases: 7.

J is TRBJ2-1 and V is TRBV15; D is possibly TRBD1 (6 bases). This CDR3 comprises 13 residues. The V gene lost 5 bases and the J gene lost 10 bases, with 15 bases spanning the gap. Germline V gene data show CDR1 as LNHNV and CDR2 as YYDKDF (reference sequence). CDR3 in amino acids: CATSVYRAGEQFF. For the CDR3, the DNA is TGTGCCACCAGCGTCTACAGGGCAGGGGAGCAGTTCTTC.

The chain carries TRBV27 and TRBJ1-2; D gene unclear. The CDR3 is 14 amino acids. The germline V gene encodes CDR1 MNHEY and CDR2 SMNVEV (reference sequence). Trimming left V 6 bases short and J 8 bases short, with 19 bases between. CDR3 sequence: CASSPREGGRGYTF. For the CDR3, the DNA is TGTGCCAGCAGCCCACGGGAAGGAGGGCGCGGCTACACCTTC.

V gene TRBV9 combines with J gene TRBJ1-6, with TRBD1 identical over 8 bases. The ends lost 4 bases at V and 6 bases at J; junction bases unmatched: 9. CDR3 length equals 16 residues. The V gene's germline CDR1 is SGDLS and CDR2 YYNGEE. The CDR3 DNA is TGTGCCAGCAGCTCCCGTCAGGGGGCCCCTAATTCACCCCTCCACTTT. Translation gives CASSSRQGAPNSPLHF.

V is TRBV10-1 and J is TRBJ2-3, with 7 bases fitting TRBD2. Germline V gives CDR1 WNHNN, CDR2 SYGVQD (reference sequence). Germline trimming cut 2 bases from V and 3 bases from J; bases unmatched to any gene: 8. This CDR3 region has 16 residues. CDR3 in DNA: TGCGCCAGCAGTGAGGACGGAGCGGGGTCAACAGATACGCAGTATTTT. Amino acid sequence: CASSEDGAGSTDTQYF.

This chain links TRBV25-1 with TRBJ2-5; no firm D call. Matching the DNA end better, TRBJ2-7 makes the J call doubtful. This CDR3 is 12 amino acids long. CDR1 and CDR2 from the germline V gene are MGHDK and SYGVNS. In nucleotides, the CDR3 is TGTGCCAGCAGCCTTGTCTCCTACGAGCAGTACTTC. Residues: CASSLVSYEQYF.

The J gene is TRBJ2-5, the V gene TRBV5-4; tentative D call: TRBD2 (5 bases). This CDR3 is built from 13 residues. Germline-derived CDR1 and CDR2 are SGHNT and YYREEE (reference sequence). V lost 2 bases and J lost 9, with 14 bases in between. CDR3 in amino acids: CASSLSPAGAQYF. The CDR3 nucleotides are TGTGCCAGCAGCTTATCACCCGCCGGGGCCCAGTACTTC. Drawing the rest from reference TRBV5-4 and TRBJ2-5, the complete variable domain is ETGVTQSPTHLIKTRGQQVTLRCSSQSGHNTVSWYQQALGQGPQFIFQYYREEENGRGNFPPRFSGLQFPNYSSELNVNALELDDSALYLCASSLSPAGAQYFGPGTRLLVL.

The CDR3 protein is CASSAGTGPYEQYF. The CDR3 DNA follows: TGCGCCAGCAGTGCCGGGACAGGGCCCTACGAGCAGTACTTC. The V call is TRBV10-1, the J call TRBJ2-7; 9 bases agree with TRBD1. Germline trimming cut 4 bases from V and 2 bases from J; bases unmatched to any gene: 3. Per germline, CDR1 WNHNN and CDR2 SYGVQD (reference sequence). This CDR3 spans 14 amino acids.

This chain joins TRBV28 and TRBJ1-5; D may be TRBD1 (5 bases). CDR1 MDHEN and CDR2 SYDVKM come from the germline V gene. Trimming shortened V by 5 bases and J by 2 bases, and 19 bases separated the two germline ends. The CDR3 is 17 amino acids. The DNA of the CDR3 is TGTGCCAGCAGTAGATTGGGGGGTGGGTCGGGCAATCAGCCCCAGCATTTT. It codes for CASSRLGGGSGNQPQHF.

V gene TRBV30 combines with J gene TRBJ1-6; 12 bases align to TRBD1. V shed 7 bases, J shed 10 bases, and the junction held 8 bases outside the gene matches. Germline loops: CDR1 GTSNPN, CDR2 SVGIG (reference sequence). This CDR3 spans 14 amino acids. The CDR3 sequence is CASDKGQGASPLHF. CDR3 in DNA: TGTGCCTCGGATAAGGGACAGGGGGCCTCACCCCTCCACTTT.

The chain has TRBV5-6 and TRBJ1-3; possible D gene TRBD1, 6 bases. Germline loops: CDR1 SGHDT, CDR2 YYEEEE. Between the trimmed V and J ends, which lost 4 bases and 10 bases, there was a span of 12 bases. The CDR3 is 12 residues long. The CDR3 DNA follows: TGTGCCAGCAGCCTAAACAGGGAGACCATATATTTT. It encodes CASSLNRETIYF.